Listed here are 7 T cell receptor beta chains from one sample, sequenced in a study of cytomegalovirus exposure and HLA in healthy donors. Primers included in the PCR were 60 Vbeta and 13 Jbeta primers. Clones were read by immunoSEQ multiplex PCR, and TCRdb kept only the in-frame ones, dropping some. Of 150,000 to 200,000 clones listed, more than 65% are singletons. Sequenced input: PBMCs. These receptors originate from a woman in her forties or fifties in good health and CMV-seronegative.

V usage is TRBV6-5 and J usage is TRBJ1-5; a possible D gene is TRBD1 (6 bases). The CDR3 length is 15 residues. Germline loops: CDR1 MNHEY, CDR2 SVGAGI. V was cut by 5 bases and J by 1 base, with 12 bases left in between. The CDR3 loop reads CASSTGRVSNQPQHF. The DNA of the CDR3 is TGTGCCAGCAGTACAGGGAGGGTGAGCAATCAGCCCCAGCATTTT.

CDR3 coding DNA: TGCGCCAGCAGCGCGACTAGCGGGGGGGGGATCACAGATACGCAGTATTTT. Translating gives CASSATSGGGITDTQYF. This chain links TRBV5-1 with TRBJ2-3; 14 bases are a match to TRBD2. V dropped 4 bases and J dropped 2; count of bases not matched to a gene: 6. Germline CDR1 SGHRS, CDR2 YFSETQ. The CDR3 sequence is 17 residues long.

The chain links TRBV14 to TRBJ2-3; 8 bases map to TRBD2. This CDR3 region has 16 residues. J was trimmed by 3 bases and V by 4 bases; bases with no gene match: 9. CDR1 is SGHDN and CDR2 is FVKESK in the germline V gene. CDR3 protein: CASSPPGREGTDTQYF. CDR3 nucleotide sequence: TGTGCCAGCAGCCCCCCCGGGAGGGAGGGGACAGATACGCAGTATTTT.

The chain employs TRBV19 and TRBJ2-2; unclear D gene. The germline V and J ends were trimmed by 5 bases and 5 bases, with 12 bases remaining between them. Germline CDR1 reads LNHDA; CDR2 reads SQIVND (reference sequence). The length of the CDR3 is 14 residues. The CDR3 coding sequence is TGTGCCAGTAGTCACCCCCAGAGGACCGGGGAGCTGTTTTTT. This codes for CASSHPQRTGELFF.

This chain uses TRBV5-1 with TRBJ2-5, with 14 bases aligning to TRBD2. V was clipped by 0 bases and J by 6 bases; unmatched bases: 4. CDR1 SGHRS and CDR2 YFSETQ come from the germline V gene. This CDR3 region has 16 residues. CDR3 residues: CASSLGTSGRSKTQYF. CDR3 coding DNA: TGCGCCAGCAGCTTGGGGACTAGCGGGAGGTCCAAGACCCAGTACTTC.

The DNA for the CDR3 is TGTGCCAGCAGAGCGCGGATCAACACAGATACGCAGTATTTT. This codes for CASRARINTDTQYF. The chain carries TRBV27 and TRBJ2-3; D remains ambiguous. The CDR3 extends over 14 amino acids. The V end was cut by 6 bases, the J end by 2 bases, with 12 bases between. Germline lookup yields CDR1 MNHEY and CDR2 SMNVEV (reference sequence).

The chain employs TRBV25-1 and TRBJ2-2; 9 nucleotides line up with TRBD2. CDR3 length equals 16 residues. The trim removed 3 bases at V and 6 bases at J, leaving 8 bases unmatched. CDR1 MGHDK and CDR2 SYGVNS come from the germline V gene. The CDR3 loop is CASSEVGGRAPGELFF. For the CDR3, the DNA is TGTGCCAGCAGTGAGGTGGGCGGGAGGGCCCCCGGGGAGCTGTTTTTT.